The present T cell receptor beta chain was sequenced within a study of blood T cell repertoires in COVID-19. As for the study in general: T cells, B-cell-depleted T cells, or PBMCs supplied cDNA or gDNA.

The repertoire was sequenced with immunoSEQ multiplex PCR; TCRdb's copy has only in-frame clones and lacks some. The data show about 380,000 clones, with roughly 77% seen just once and roughly 1.2% held by the top ten. The CDR3 is 15 amino acids. The V gene lost 0 bases and the J gene lost 7 bases, with 15 bases spanning the gap. Germline CDR1 reads MNHEY; CDR2 reads SVGAGI. Sequenced: peripheral blood. This receptor was obtained from a human donor with acute or convalescent COVID-19. The donor label of this sample is uncertain. The V call is TRBV6-5, the J call TRBJ2-5, with a possible D match to TRBD1 (6 bases). CDR3 protein: CASSYSGGAAGTQYF. The CDR3 DNA follows: TGTGCCAGCAGTTACTCAGGGGGAGCTGCGGGGACCCAGTACTTC.